The source of this TCR beta chain is a study of molecular identifiers for immune sequencing clone quantification. Overall study results and limits: In cases of identical TCR molecules sharing a barcode, highly expanded clone sizes could be underestimated.

This clonotype was detected many times. As yet, its antigen is unknown. MiXCR was run by TCRdb on the PCR reads, yielding one entry per CDR3 protein. The sample has some 100,000 distinct CDR3 sequences; roughly 20% are singletons. The receptor comes from a human donor in good health. Some libraries in this study had Jurkat cell RNA spiked in. The sequenced material came from naive CD8+ T cells from blood, with Jurkat cell RNA spiked in. As for subset: FACS-sorted CD8+CD4-CCR7+CD45RA+ naive T cells.

The CDR3 DNA reads as TGTGCCAGCAGCCAAGGGACTAGCGGGAGGGCCAATACGCAGTATTTT. Residues: CASSQGTSGRANTQYF. This chain links TRBV4-2 with TRBJ2-3; 15 bases agree with TRBD2. The germline CDR1 and CDR2 sequences are LGHNA and YNFKEQ. The junction had 3 bases not matched to a gene; V was cut back by 1 base and J by 7 bases. The CDR3 covers 16 residues.